A single sample gave rise to the 22 T cell receptor beta chains below, sequenced in a study of technical replicates of blood from several donors. The table came from immunoSEQ multiplex PCR; TCRdb's copy has only in-frame clones and leaves some out. Here the sample spans nearly 80,000 clones, around 96% being singletons. Sequencing was performed on T cells isolated from PBMCs. Source of these receptors: a human donor in good health.

In its sample, this clone was seen once. The gene calls are TRBV6-5 and TRBJ2-1, with 7 positions matching TRBD2. V shed 5 bases, J shed 8 bases, and the junction held 6 bases outside the gene matches. From germline, CDR1 is MNHEY and CDR2 SVGAGI. This CDR3 contains 13 residues. The DNA for the CDR3 is TGTGCCAGCAGTAGGCGGGAGTACTATGAGCAGTTCTTC. This translates into CASSRREYYEQFF.

The chain carries TRBV6-6 and TRBJ2-5; no firm D call. Germline CDR1 reads MNHNY; CDR2 reads SVGAGI (reference sequence). Trimming stripped 4 bases from V and 5 bases from J, with 11 bases between. The CDR3 spans 13 residues. CDR3 amino acids: CASSSLMGETQYF. In nucleotides, the CDR3 is TGTGCCAGCAGTTCTCTGATGGGCGAGACCCAGTACTTC.

The V gene is TRBV29-1, the J gene TRBJ1-2; 9 nucleotides match TRBD1. Germline V gene sequence: CDR1 SQVTM, CDR2 ANQGSEA. The CDR3 runs 12 residues. V was pared by 5 bases and J by 6 bases, with 4 bases of the junction left unmatched. CDR3 DNA: TGCAGCGTTTGGGACAGGGACGATGGCTACACCTTC. This codes for CSVWDRDDGYTF.

The chain has TRBV18 and TRBJ2-2; 9 positions match TRBD2. Germline V gene lookup returns CDR1 KGHSH and CDR2 LQKENI. The CDR3 has 16 residues. V lost 3 bases, J lost 5 bases, and 7 bases stayed unmatched. The CDR3 DNA reads as TGTGCCAGCTCACCGGTTCCGGGACTAGCTACCGGGGAGCTGTTTTTT. Residues: CASSPVPGLATGELFF. The variable domain in full, with the rest retrieved from reference TRBV18 and TRBJ2-2, is NAGVMQNPRHLVRRRGQEARLRCSPMKGHSHVYWYRQLPEEGLKFMVYLQKENIIDESGMPKERFSAEFPKEGPSILRIQQVVRGDSAAYFCASSPVPGLATGELFFGEGSRLTVL.

CDR3 coding DNA: TGCAGCGTTTACGGCGGGAACACAGATACGCAGTATTTT. Its protein product is CSVYGGNTDTQYF. The chain is built from TRBV29-1 and TRBJ2-3; weak D call: TRBD2 (6 bases). Trimming removed 5 bases at V and 2 bases at J, with 11 bases between. CDR1 is SQVTM, CDR2 ANQGSEA, per germline. CDR3 length: 13 amino acids.

The V gene is TRBV27, the J gene TRBJ2-7; 7 bases align to TRBD1. Germline V gene data show CDR1 as MNHEY and CDR2 as SMNVEV (reference sequence). With V trimmed by 6 bases and J by 3 bases, 14 bases remained unmatched. The CDR3 consists of 16 residues. This chain's CDR3 is CASSHSTGSGFYEQYF. As DNA, the CDR3 is TGTGCCAGCAGCCATTCGACAGGGTCGGGATTCTACGAGCAGTACTTC.

The rearrangement uses TRBV28 and TRBJ2-1; a possible D gene is TRBD2 (5 bases). The V gene's germline CDR1 is MDHEN and CDR2 SYDVKM. CDR3 length: 16 amino acids. Trimming cost V 2 bases and J 7 bases, with 18 bases left between them. CDR3 protein: CASSLIRGLRVNEQFF. In nucleotides, the CDR3 is TGTGCCAGCAGTTTAATCCGTGGGTTGAGGGTAAATGAGCAGTTCTTC. Complete variable domain (other parts from reference TRBV28 and TRBJ2-1): DVKVTQSSRYLVKRTGEKVFLECVQDMDHENMFWYRQDPGLGLRLIYFSYDVKMKEKGDIPEGYSVSREKKERFSLILESASTNQTSMYLCASSLIRGLRVNEQFFGPGTRLTVL.

The CDR3 is CASSSGTSGRNTGELFF. CDR3 DNA: TGTGCCAGCAGCTCCGGGACTAGCGGGAGAAATACCGGGGAGCTGTTTTTT. V gene TRBV7-6 combines with J gene TRBJ2-2; 14 nucleotides align to TRBD2. This CDR3 has 17 amino acids. CDR1 SGHVS and CDR2 FNYEAQ come from the germline V gene. After removal of 4 bases from V and 5 bases from J, the junction contained 6 bases not matched to a gene.

The chain carries TRBV19 and TRBJ1-4, with D uncertain. CDR1 and CDR2 (germline): LNHDA, SQIVND (reference sequence). This CDR3 spans 16 amino acids. V shed 2 bases and J shed 6 bases, with 16 bases lying between them. This CDR3 is CASSISAGPTHEKLFF. CDR3 nucleotides: TGTGCCAGTAGTATATCGGCAGGCCCCACTCATGAAAAACTGTTTTTT.

This clone was counted once. V is TRBV6-1 and J is TRBJ2-3, with D possibly TRBD2 on 5 matching bases. The length of the CDR3 is 12 residues. Looked up from germline, CDR1 is MNHNS and CDR2 is SASEGT. V was shortened by 4 bases and J by 6 bases, with 8 bases between the two germline ends. In DNA, the CDR3 is TGTGCCAGCAGTGGGACTGGGGATACGCAGTATTTT. The encoded protein is CASSGTGDTQYF.

The rearrangement uses TRBV27 and TRBJ2-7, with D unresolved. The CDR3 runs to 10 residues. Germline loops: CDR1 MNHEY, CDR2 SMNVEV (reference sequence). V shed 8 bases and J shed 3 bases, with 5 bases lying between them. CDR3 loop: CASGHYEQYF. The CDR3 bases are TGTGCCAGCGGCCACTACGAGCAGTACTTC.

V gene TRBV5-6 combines with J gene TRBJ2-5, with D possibly TRBD1 on 5 matching bases. Trimming removed 2 bases from V and 5 bases from J, with 13 bases in between. The CDR3 runs 14 residues. The germline V gene has CDR1 SGHDT and CDR2 YYEEEE. In nucleotides, the CDR3 is TGTGCCAGCAGCTTTCACTCAGGGTACGAGACCCAGTACTTC. Translation: CASSFHSGYETQYF. Together with reference TRBV5-6 and TRBJ2-5, the CDR3 gives the full variable domain: DAGVTQSPTHLIKTRGQQVTLRCSPKSGHDTVSWYQQALGQGPQFIFQYYEEEERQRGNFPDRFSGHQFPNYSSELNVNALLLGDSALYLCASSFHSGYETQYFGPGTRLLVL.

This chain's CDR3 is CASSPGGAKETQYF. In DNA form, the CDR3 reads TGTGCCAGCAGCCCGGGGGGGGCAAAAGAGACCCAGTACTTC. The V gene is TRBV7-3, the J gene TRBJ2-5; 8 bases match TRBD2. The CDR3 is 14 amino acids. Germline V gene sequence: CDR1 SGHTA, CDR2 FQGTGA. With 5 bases clipped from V and 3 bases from J, the junction kept 5 bases outside the gene matches.

The chain links TRBV7-7 to TRBJ2-5, with D possibly TRBD1 on 6 matching bases. This CDR3 is built from 13 residues. Trimming cost V 6 bases and J 2 bases, with 10 bases left between them. CDR1 is SSHAT, CDR2 FNYEAQ, per germline (reference sequence). The CDR3 coding sequence is TGTGCCAGCAGTTCCCAGGGGCAAGAGACCCAGTACTTC. Amino acid sequence: CASSSQGQETQYF.

The CDR3 protein is CATNLQGVNQPQHF. The DNA for the CDR3 is TGTGCCACCAACCTACAGGGTGTAAATCAGCCCCAGCATTTT. The chain employs TRBV19 and TRBJ1-5, with TRBD1 as a possible D gene (6 bases). Germline lookup yields CDR1 LNHDA and CDR2 SQIVND (reference sequence). The CDR3 sequence is 14 residues long. Deletions cut 10 bases from V and 4 bases from J, with 17 bases between.

The chain uses TRBV5-1 and TRBJ2-7, with TRBD2 matching 8 bases. Per the germline V gene, CDR1 is SGHRS and CDR2 is YFSETQ. With V trimmed by 5 bases and J by 0 bases, 7 bases remained unmatched. This CDR3 has 15 amino acids. In nucleotides, the CDR3 is TGCGCCAGCAGTCCTACTAGCGGTTTCTCCTACGAGCAGTACTTC. This sequence encodes CASSPTSGFSYEQYF.

This rearrangement joins TRBV4-2 to TRBJ1-5, with 7 nucleotides matching TRBD1. CDR1 LGHNA and CDR2 YNFKEQ come from the germline V gene. The CDR3 length is 16 residues. The trim removed 4 bases at V and 2 bases at J, leaving 8 bases unmatched. CDR3 loop: CASSRVQGNGNQPQHF. In nucleotides, the CDR3 is TGTGCCAGCAGCCGGGTACAGGGGAATGGCAATCAGCCCCAGCATTTT.

V and J are TRBV9 and TRBJ1-2, with 11 bases lining up with TRBD1. The CDR3 covers 16 residues. The junction had 11 bases not matched to a gene; V was cut back by 5 bases and J by 5 bases. Germline CDR1 reads SGDLS; CDR2 reads YYNGEE. The CDR3 DNA reads as TGTGCCAGCAGAGGACAGGGGGCTACTGGACTATATGGCTACACCTTC. Translating it yields CASRGQGATGLYGYTF.

DNA for the CDR3: TGTGCCAGCGGACAGGGGGCTGGGAATGAGCAGTTCTTC. It specifies CASGQGAGNEQFF. The genes are TRBV6-6 and TRBJ2-1, with 11 bases identical to TRBD1. Looked up from germline, CDR1 is MNHNY and CDR2 is SVGAGI (reference sequence). V lost 8 bases and J lost 7; bases outside the gene matches: 4. The CDR3 consists of 13 residues.

The J gene is TRBJ2-1, the V gene TRBV4-1, with 7 nucleotides matching TRBD2. V dropped 4 bases and J dropped 5; count of bases not matched to a gene: 11. Germline values: CDR1 MGHRA, CDR2 YSYEKL. The CDR3 has 16 residues. As DNA, the CDR3 is TGCGCCAGCAGCCCTGAAGGGGAGGGGAAGGACAATGAGCAGTTCTTC. As protein: CASSPEGEGKDNEQFF.

This chain connects TRBV6-5 to TRBJ2-5; D may be TRBD2 (6 bases). The CDR3 extends over 14 amino acids. CDR1 MNHEY and CDR2 SVGAGI come from the germline V gene. Trimming left V 5 bases short and J 5 bases short, with 15 bases between. The CDR3 reads CASSPQGGVETQYF. CDR3 DNA: TGTGCCAGCAGTCCTCAAGGAGGGGTGGAGACCCAGTACTTC.

The V gene is TRBV2, the J gene TRBJ2-7, with TRBD2 matching 7 bases. With V trimmed by 8 bases and J by 4 bases, 5 bases remained unmatched. CDR3 length: 12 amino acids. CDR1 and CDR2 (germline): SNHLY, FYNNEI. For the CDR3, the DNA is TGTGCCAGCTCGACTAGCAGGTACGAGCAGTACTTC. It encodes CASSTSRYEQYF.